This record concerns one T cell receptor (beta chain) sequence. Antigen specificity is unknown. Generation of TCR beta libraries employed quantitative 5'-RACE incorporating molecular barcodes. Using its own MiXCR run on the 5' RACE reads, TCRdb lists one record per CDR3 protein. Of approximately 440,000 distinct CDR3 sequences listed, approximately 17% are singletons. Trimming took 6 bases from V and 4 from J, leaving 15 bases between them. CDR1 KGHDR and CDR2 SFDVKD come from the germline V gene. The CDR3 is 14 amino acids. The sample originates from a study of CD8 T cells in ankylosing spondylitis. Study results and caveats: Seemingly distinctive of ankylosing spondylitis blood was a TCR beta motif formed by eight highly homologous variants. It was reported that disease-linked clones were significantly enriched in matched ankylosing spondylitis synovial fluid.

This TCR was sampled from a male donor with ankylosing spondylitis. Sequenced input: blood, either unsorted or a sorted T cell fraction (not recorded which). The chain joins TRBV24-1 to TRBJ2-7; D may be TRBD1 (6 bases). CDR3 bases: TGTGCCACCAGTCATCGCCCGGACAGATACGAGCAGTACTTC. Translated: CATSHRPDRYEQYF.